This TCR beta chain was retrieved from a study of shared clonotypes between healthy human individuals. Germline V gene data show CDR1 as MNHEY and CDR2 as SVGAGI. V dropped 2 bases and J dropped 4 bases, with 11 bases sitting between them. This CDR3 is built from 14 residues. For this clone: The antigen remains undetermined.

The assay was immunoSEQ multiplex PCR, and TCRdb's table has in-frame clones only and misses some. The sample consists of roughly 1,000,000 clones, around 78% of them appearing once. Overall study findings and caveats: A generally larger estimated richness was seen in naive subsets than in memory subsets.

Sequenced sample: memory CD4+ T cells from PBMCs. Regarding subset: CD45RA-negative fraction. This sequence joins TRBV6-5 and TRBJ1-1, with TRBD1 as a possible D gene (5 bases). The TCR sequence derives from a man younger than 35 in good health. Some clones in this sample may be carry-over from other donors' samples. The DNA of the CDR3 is TGTGCCAGCAGTTACAAGGGAAGGGGCACTGAAGCTTTCTTT. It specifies CASSYKGRGTEAFF.